This T cell receptor (beta chain) appears in the sequencing data of a study of blood T cell repertoires in COVID-19. Assay: immunoSEQ multiplex PCR; the TCRdb copy retains only in-frame clones and omits some. Seen here are 310,000 or so clones, roughly 90% observed once, and the top ten hold approximately 9%. This receptor was identified in a young woman who had recovered from COVID-19. Sequenced: PBMCs or T cells enriched from blood (not recorded which).

Written as DNA, the CDR3 is TGTGCCAGCAGCCGGTCAGGGGGCGCGGCCCAGCATTTT. This translates into CASSRSGGAAQHF. This chain joins TRBV5-6 and TRBJ1-5; 8 positions match TRBD1. V was clipped by 4 bases and J by 11 bases; unmatched bases: 8. The CDR3 extends over 13 amino acids. Germline loops: CDR1 SGHDT, CDR2 YYEEEE.